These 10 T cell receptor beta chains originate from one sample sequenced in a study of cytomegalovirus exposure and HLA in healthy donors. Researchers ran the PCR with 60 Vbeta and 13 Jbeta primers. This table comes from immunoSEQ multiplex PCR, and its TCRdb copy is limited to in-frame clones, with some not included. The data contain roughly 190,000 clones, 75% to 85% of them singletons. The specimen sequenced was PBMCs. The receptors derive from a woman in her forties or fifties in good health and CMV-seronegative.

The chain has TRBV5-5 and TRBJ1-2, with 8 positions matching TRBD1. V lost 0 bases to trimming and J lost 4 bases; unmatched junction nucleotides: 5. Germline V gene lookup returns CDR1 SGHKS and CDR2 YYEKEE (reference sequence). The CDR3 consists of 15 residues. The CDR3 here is CASSLGQGAGYGYTF. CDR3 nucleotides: TGTGCCAGCAGCTTGGGGCAGGGGGCCGGCTATGGCTACACCTTC.

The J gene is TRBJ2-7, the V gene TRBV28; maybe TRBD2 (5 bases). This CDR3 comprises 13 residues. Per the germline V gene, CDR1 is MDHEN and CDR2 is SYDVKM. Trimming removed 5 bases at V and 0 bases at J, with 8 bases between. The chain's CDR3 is CASSAGPSYEQYF. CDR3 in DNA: TGTGCCAGCAGTGCGGGCCCCTCCTACGAGCAGTACTTC. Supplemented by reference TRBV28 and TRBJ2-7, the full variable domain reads DVKVTQSSRYLVKRTGEKVFLECVQDMDHENMFWYRQDPGLGLRLIYFSYDVKMKEKGDIPEGYSVSREKKERFSLILESASTNQTSMYLCASSAGPSYEQYFGPGTRLTVT.

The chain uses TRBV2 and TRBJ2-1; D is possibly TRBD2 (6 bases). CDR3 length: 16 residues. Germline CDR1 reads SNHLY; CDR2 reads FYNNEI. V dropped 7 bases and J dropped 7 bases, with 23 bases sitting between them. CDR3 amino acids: CASTSVRLASANEQFF. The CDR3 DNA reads TGTGCCAGCACCTCCGTTCGGCTAGCGTCGGCGAATGAGCAGTTCTTC.

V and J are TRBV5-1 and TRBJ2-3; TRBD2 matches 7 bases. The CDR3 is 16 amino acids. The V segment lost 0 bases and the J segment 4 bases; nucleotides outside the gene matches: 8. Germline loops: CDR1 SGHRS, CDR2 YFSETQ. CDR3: CASSLGREVVSDTQYF. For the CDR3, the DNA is TGCGCCAGCAGCTTGGGACGGGAGGTCGTGTCAGATACGCAGTATTTT.

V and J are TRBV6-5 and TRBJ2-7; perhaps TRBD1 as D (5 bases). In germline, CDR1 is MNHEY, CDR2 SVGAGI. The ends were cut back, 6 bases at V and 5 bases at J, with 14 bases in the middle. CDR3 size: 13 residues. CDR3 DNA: TGTGCCAGCAGCGAATACAGGCGCGACGAGCAGTACTTC. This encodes CASSEYRRDEQYF.

CDR3 DNA: TGCGCCAGCAGAGGGACAGGGGGGGACACCAATGAAAAACTGTTTTTT. It specifies CASRGTGGDTNEKLFF. The chain employs TRBV10-2 and TRBJ1-4, with 11 bases aligning to TRBD1. The CDR3 contains 16 residues. V shed 6 bases, J shed 5 bases, and the junction held 8 bases outside the gene matches. Germline V gives CDR1 WSHSY, CDR2 SAAADI.

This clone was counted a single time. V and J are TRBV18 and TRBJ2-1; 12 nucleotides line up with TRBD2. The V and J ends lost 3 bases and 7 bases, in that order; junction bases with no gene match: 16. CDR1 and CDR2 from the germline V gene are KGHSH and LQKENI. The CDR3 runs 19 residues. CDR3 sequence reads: CASSPNRGSSGGARNEQFF. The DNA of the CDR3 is TGTGCCAGCTCACCCAACAGGGGATCTAGCGGGGGGGCCAGAAATGAGCAGTTCTTC.

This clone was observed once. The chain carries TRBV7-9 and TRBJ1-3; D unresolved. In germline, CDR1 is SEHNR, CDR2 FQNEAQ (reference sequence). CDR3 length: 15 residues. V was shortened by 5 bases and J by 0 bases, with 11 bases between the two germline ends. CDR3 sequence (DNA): TGTGCCAGCAGCGAGGACGGGAGCTCTGGAAACACCATATATTTT. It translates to CASSEDGSSGNTIYF. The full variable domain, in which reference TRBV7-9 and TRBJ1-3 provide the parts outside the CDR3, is DTGVSQNPRHKITKRGQNVTFRCDPISEHNRLYWYRQTLGQGPEFLTYFQNEAQLEKSRLLSDRFSAERPKGSFSTLEIQRTEQGDSAMYLCASSEDGSSGNTIYFGEGSWLTVV.

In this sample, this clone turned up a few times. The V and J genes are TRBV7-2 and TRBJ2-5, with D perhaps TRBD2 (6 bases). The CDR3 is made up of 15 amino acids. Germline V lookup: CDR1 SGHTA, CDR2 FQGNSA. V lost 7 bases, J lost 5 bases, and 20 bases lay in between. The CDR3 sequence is CASTPGGAGEETQYF. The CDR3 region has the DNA TGTGCCAGCACCCCCGGAGGGGCGGGTGAGGAGACCCAGTACTTC.

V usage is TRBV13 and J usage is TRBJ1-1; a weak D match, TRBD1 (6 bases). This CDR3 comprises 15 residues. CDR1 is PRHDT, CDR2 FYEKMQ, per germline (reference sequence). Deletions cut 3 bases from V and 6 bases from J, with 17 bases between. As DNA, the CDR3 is TGTGCCAGCAGCTTCAACAGGGCAATTGCCGCTGAAGCTTTCTTT. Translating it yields CASSFNRAIAAEAFF.